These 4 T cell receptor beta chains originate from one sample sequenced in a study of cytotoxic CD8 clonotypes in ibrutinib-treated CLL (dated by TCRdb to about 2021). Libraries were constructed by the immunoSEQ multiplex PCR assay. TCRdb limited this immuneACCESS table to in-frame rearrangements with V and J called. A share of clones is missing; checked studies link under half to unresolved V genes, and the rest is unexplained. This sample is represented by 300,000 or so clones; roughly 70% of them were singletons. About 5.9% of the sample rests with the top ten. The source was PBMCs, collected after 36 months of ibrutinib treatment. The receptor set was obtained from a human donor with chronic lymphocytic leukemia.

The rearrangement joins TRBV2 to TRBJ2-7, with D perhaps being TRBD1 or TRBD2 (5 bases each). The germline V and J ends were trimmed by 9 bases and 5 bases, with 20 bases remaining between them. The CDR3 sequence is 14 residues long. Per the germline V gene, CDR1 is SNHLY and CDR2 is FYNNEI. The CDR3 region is CASLRGSSSDEQYF. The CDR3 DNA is TGTGCCAGTCTCCGGGGCTCCTCTTCCGACGAGCAGTACTTC.

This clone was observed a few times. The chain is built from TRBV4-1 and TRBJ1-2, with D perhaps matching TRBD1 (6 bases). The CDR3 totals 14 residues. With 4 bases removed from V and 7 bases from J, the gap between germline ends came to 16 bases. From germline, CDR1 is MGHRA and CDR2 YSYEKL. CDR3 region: CASSPSGQTGGYTF. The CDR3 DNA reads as TGCGCCAGCAGCCCCAGTGGACAGACTGGTGGCTACACCTTC.

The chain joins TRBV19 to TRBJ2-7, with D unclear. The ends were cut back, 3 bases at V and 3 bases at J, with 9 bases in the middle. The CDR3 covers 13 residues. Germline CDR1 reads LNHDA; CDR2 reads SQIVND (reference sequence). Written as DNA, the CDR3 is TGTGCCAGTAGTATTTCGCCCAACTACGAGCAGTACTTC. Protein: CASSISPNYEQYF.

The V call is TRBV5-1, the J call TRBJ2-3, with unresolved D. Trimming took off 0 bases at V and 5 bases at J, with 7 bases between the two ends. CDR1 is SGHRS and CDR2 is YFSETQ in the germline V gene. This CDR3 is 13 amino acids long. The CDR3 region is CASSLGAGDTQYF. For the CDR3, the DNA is TGCGCCAGCAGCTTGGGTGCCGGAGATACGCAGTATTTT.